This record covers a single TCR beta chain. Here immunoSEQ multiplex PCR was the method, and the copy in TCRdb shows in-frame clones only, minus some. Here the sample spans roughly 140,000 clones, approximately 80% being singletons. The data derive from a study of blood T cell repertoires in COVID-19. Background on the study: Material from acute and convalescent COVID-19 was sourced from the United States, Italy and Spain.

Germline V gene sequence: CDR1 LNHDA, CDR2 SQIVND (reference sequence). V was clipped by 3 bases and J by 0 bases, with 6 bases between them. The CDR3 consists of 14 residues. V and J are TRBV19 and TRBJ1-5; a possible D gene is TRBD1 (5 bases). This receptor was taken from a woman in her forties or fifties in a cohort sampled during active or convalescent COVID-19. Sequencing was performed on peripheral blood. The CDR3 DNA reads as TGTGCCAGTAGTATCCAGGGTAGCAATCAGCCCCAGCATTTT. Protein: CASSIQGSNQPQHF.